Shown below are 4 T cell receptor beta chains from a single sample sequenced in a study of cytomegalovirus exposure and HLA in healthy donors. Assay: immunoSEQ multiplex PCR; the TCRdb copy retains only in-frame clones and omits some. The sample includes some 170,000 clones, approximately 89% seen only once; the top ten take roughly 2.6%. Sequencing input: PBMCs. Receptor source: a man between 18 and 35 years old in good health and CMV-seropositive.

The chain links TRBV4-3 to TRBJ2-1, with 9 nucleotides matching TRBD1. V dropped 1 base and J dropped 5; count of bases not matched to a gene: 6. This CDR3 has 16 amino acids. CDR1 and CDR2 (germline): LGHNA, YSLEER. CDR3 in DNA: TGCGCCAGCAGCCAAGCCCCACAGGGGGCGCACAATGAGCAGTTCTTC. Translating gives CASSQAPQGAHNEQFF.

The rearrangement links TRBV28 to TRBJ1-1; a weak D match, TRBD1 (5 bases). Germline V gene sequence: CDR1 MDHEN, CDR2 SYDVKM. With 6 bases removed from V and 1 base from J, the gap between germline ends came to 6 bases. This CDR3 region has 12 residues. The CDR3 DNA is TGTGCCAGCAGCAGGGCGAACACTGAAGCTTTCTTT. Amino acids: CASSRANTEAFF. The full variable domain, completed using reference TRBV28 and TRBJ1-1, is DVKVTQSSRYLVKRTGEKVFLECVQDMDHENMFWYRQDPGLGLRLIYFSYDVKMKEKGDIPEGYSVSREKKERFSLILESASTNQTSMYLCASSRANTEAFFGQGTRLTVV.

The chain is built from TRBV5-5 and TRBJ1-6; possibly TRBD1 for D (5 bases). V gave up 5 bases and J gave up 5 bases, with 17 bases separating them. The germline V gene encodes CDR1 SGHKS and CDR2 YYEKEE (reference sequence). This CDR3 is 16 amino acids long. The CDR3, as DNA: TGTGCCAGCAGGGTGAGAGAGACAGTCAATAATTCACCCCTCCACTTT. It is translated as CASRVRETVNNSPLHF.

V usage is TRBV5-1 and J usage is TRBJ1-5; maybe TRBD1 (6 bases). The germline CDR1 and CDR2 sequences are SGHRS and YFSETQ. Trimming took 4 bases from V and 6 from J, leaving 17 bases between them. This CDR3 is built from 15 residues. DNA of the CDR3: TGCGCCAGCAGCATACAGGGTGCGGTGGGTCAGCCCCAGCATTTT. Protein sequence: CASSIQGAVGQPQHF.